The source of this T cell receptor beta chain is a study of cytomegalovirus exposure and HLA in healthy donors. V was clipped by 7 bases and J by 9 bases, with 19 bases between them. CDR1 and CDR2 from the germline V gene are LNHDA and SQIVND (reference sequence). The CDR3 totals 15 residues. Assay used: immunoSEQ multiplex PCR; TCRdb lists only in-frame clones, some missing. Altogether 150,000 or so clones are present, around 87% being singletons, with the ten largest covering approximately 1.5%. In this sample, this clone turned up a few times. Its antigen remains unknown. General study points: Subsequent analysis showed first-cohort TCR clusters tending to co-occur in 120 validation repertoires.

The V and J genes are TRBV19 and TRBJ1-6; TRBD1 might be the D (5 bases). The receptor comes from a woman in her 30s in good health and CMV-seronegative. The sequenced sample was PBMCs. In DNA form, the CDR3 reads TGTGCCAGTACCCAAACCCGGGGGAAGAGTTCACCCCTCCACTTT. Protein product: CASTQTRGKSSPLHF.